Presented here are 14 T cell receptor beta chains from one specimen sequenced in a study of CD8 T cells in Susac syndrome. RNA in amounts of roughly 0.5 to 1 ug was reverse transcribed with random hexamers. Each CDR3 protein is one row after TCRdb ran MiXCR on the immunoSEQ multiplex PCR reads. The sample records about 130,000 distinct CDR3 sequences, 90% to 95% being singletons. The sequenced sample was CD4+ T cells from PBMCs. The receptor set was obtained from a human donor in good health.

V gene TRBV3-1 combines with J gene TRBJ2-5; tentatively, D is TRBD2 (5 bases). Germline V gives CDR1 LGHDT, CDR2 YNNKEL (reference sequence). This CDR3 is built from 13 residues. The V end was cut by 5 bases, the J end by 9 bases, with 16 bases between. The CDR3 DNA sequence: TGTGCCAGCAGCACCGGACTCCTCGGGGCCCAGTACTTC. This sequence encodes CASSTGLLGAQYF.

This clonotype was seen once. The chain has TRBV3-1 and TRBJ2-7, with D possibly TRBD2 on 5 matching bases. This CDR3 is 15 amino acids long. Germline V gives CDR1 LGHDT, CDR2 YNNKEL (reference sequence). Trimming shortened V by 4 bases and J by 1 base, and 14 bases separated the two germline ends. CDR3 in amino acids: CASSPRRAPSYEQYF. The CDR3 bases are TGTGCCAGCAGCCCCCGGCGGGCTCCATCCTACGAGCAGTACTTC.

Only one count was recorded for this clonotype. This chain connects TRBV29-1 to TRBJ2-5, with 7 bases matching TRBD2. V shed 7 bases, J shed 5 bases, and the junction held 7 bases outside the gene matches. The CDR3 is 12 residues long. Germline CDR1 SQVTM, CDR2 ANQGSEA. The chain's CDR3 is CSGKRDGETQYF. The DNA for the CDR3 is TGCAGCGGGAAGCGGGATGGGGAGACCCAGTACTTC.

V and J are TRBV20-1 and TRBJ2-1; D could derive from TRBD1 or TRBD2 (6 bases each). V was trimmed by 3 bases and J by 7 bases, leaving 13 bases between them. The germline CDR1 and CDR2 sequences are DFQATT and SNEGSKA (reference sequence). The CDR3 loop spans 13 amino acids. For the CDR3, the DNA is TGCAGTGCTAGTATTCGGGGGCCTAATGAGCAGTTCTTC. Protein sequence: CSASIRGPNEQFF.

The CDR3 DNA reads TGTGCCAGCAGTTCCTCAGGGTTTAGCTCCTACGAGCAGTACTTC. Translation gives CASSSSGFSSYEQYF. The rearrangement links TRBV27 to TRBJ2-7; D is possibly TRBD1 (5 bases). V lost 4 bases to trimming and J lost 0 bases, with 13 bases between them. This CDR3 region has 15 residues. Germline V gene data show CDR1 as MNHEY and CDR2 as SMNVEV (reference sequence).

The V call is TRBV12-3 or TRBV12-4, the J call TRBJ1-3; D unclear. CDR3 length equals 10 residues. The germline V and J ends were trimmed by 6 bases and 4 bases, with 1 base remaining between them. The CDR3 protein is CASSGNTIYF. The DNA of the CDR3 is TGTGCCAGCAGCGGAAACACCATATATTTT.

This rearrangement joins TRBV27 to TRBJ1-5; D unclear. V gave up 5 bases and J gave up 11 bases, with 16 bases separating them. Germline CDR1 reads MNHEY; CDR2 reads SMNVEV (reference sequence). The CDR3 covers 13 residues. CDR3 sequence: CASSLRVDRAQHF. Here the CDR3 DNA reads TGTGCCAGCAGTCTCCGGGTTGATCGAGCCCAGCATTTT.

This clonotype was observed a single time. The chain employs TRBV9 and TRBJ2-5; 11 bases are a match to TRBD2. The CDR3 totals 16 residues. Germline CDR1 reads SGDLS; CDR2 reads YYNGEE. Trimming cost V 4 bases and J 5 bases; bases outside gene matches: 10. CDR3 in DNA: TGTGCCAGCAGCCCTCGACTAGCGGGGACCCAGGAGACCCAGTACTTC. Encoded protein: CASSPRLAGTQETQYF.

V usage is TRBV6-4 and J usage is TRBJ2-1; 8 nucleotides align to TRBD2. Germline assignment: CDR1 MRHNA and CDR2 SNTAGT. V gave up 3 bases and J gave up 6 bases; unmatched junction bases: 7. The CDR3 has 15 residues. The CDR3 DNA reads as TGTGCCAGCAGTGAGCTAGCGGGCGGCTTCAATGAGCAGTTCTTC. It yields the protein CASSELAGGFNEQFF.

J is TRBJ2-7 and V is TRBV6-1; no reliable D call. This CDR3 is 13 amino acids long. The germline V gene encodes CDR1 MNHNS and CDR2 SASEGT. The V end lost 7 bases, the J end lost 0 bases, and 10 bases lay between the germline ends. The CDR3 loop is CASTEGLSYEQYF. The CDR3 coding sequence is TGTGCCAGCACCGAAGGGCTCTCCTACGAGCAGTACTTC.

The chain couples TRBV3-1 to TRBJ1-4; the D gene is possibly TRBD1 (5 bases). In germline, CDR1 is LGHDT, CDR2 YNNKEL (reference sequence). The CDR3 totals 13 residues. The V end lost 5 bases, the J end lost 8 bases, and 12 bases lay between the germline ends. CDR3 protein: CASSNEGNEKLFF. CDR3 coding DNA: TGTGCCAGCAGCAACGAGGGGAACGAAAAACTGTTTTTT.

The rearrangement joins TRBV14 to TRBJ2-1, with no clear D. CDR3 length equals 14 residues. V gave up 3 bases and J gave up 7 bases, with 13 bases separating them. In germline, CDR1 is SGHDN, CDR2 FVKESK. CDR3 coding DNA: TGTGCCAGCAGCCATCGTGACCCTGTGAATGAGCAGTTCTTC. It specifies CASSHRDPVNEQFF.

For the CDR3, the DNA is TGCGCCAGCAGCGAGCCAGGGACCGGGGAGCTGTTTTTT. As protein: CASSEPGTGELFF. The chain carries TRBV5-1 and TRBJ2-2; D may be TRBD1 (5 bases). Trimming left V 4 bases short and J 5 bases short, with 9 bases between. Germline V lookup: CDR1 SGHRS, CDR2 YFSETQ. CDR3 length: 13 residues.

The CDR3 spells CASSSGTSGIAYEQYF. CDR3 DNA sequence: TGTGCCAGCAGTTCCGGGACTAGCGGGATCGCCTACGAGCAGTACTTC. This chain links TRBV28 with TRBJ2-7; 13 bases match TRBD2. The germline V gene encodes CDR1 MDHEN and CDR2 SYDVKM. Germline trimming cut 4 bases from V and 2 bases from J; bases unmatched to any gene: 5. CDR3 size: 16 residues.